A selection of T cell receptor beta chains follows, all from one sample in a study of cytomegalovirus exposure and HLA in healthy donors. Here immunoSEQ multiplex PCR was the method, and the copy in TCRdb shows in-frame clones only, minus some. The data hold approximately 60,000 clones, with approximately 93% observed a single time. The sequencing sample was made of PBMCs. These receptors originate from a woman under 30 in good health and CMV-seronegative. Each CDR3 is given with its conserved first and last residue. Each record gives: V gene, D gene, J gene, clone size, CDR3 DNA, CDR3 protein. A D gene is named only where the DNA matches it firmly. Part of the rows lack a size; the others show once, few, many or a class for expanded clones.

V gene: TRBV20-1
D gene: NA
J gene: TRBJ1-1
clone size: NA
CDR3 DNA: TGCAGTGCGTGGGGGGGGACTGAAGCTTTCTTT
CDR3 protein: CSAWGGTEAFF

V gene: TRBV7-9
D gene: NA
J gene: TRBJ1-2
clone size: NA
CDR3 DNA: TGTGCCAGCAGCTTAGACGGTGTCACTGTTATCGGCTACACCTTC
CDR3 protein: CASSLDGVTVIGYTF

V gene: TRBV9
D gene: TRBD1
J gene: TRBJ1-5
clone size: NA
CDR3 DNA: TGTGCCAGCAGCGAGGGACAGGGCGCCCTCCCCCAGCATTTT
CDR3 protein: CASSEGQGALPQHF

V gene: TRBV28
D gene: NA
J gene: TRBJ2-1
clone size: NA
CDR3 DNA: TGTGCCAGCAGCCGGACCCTAGGGGGTTACAATGAGCAGTTCTTC
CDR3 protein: CASSRTLGGYNEQFF

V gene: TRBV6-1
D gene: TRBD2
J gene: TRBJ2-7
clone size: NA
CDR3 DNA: TGTGCCAGCAGTAAAACTAGCGGATCTAATTACGAGCAGTACTTC
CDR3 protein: CASSKTSGSNYEQYF

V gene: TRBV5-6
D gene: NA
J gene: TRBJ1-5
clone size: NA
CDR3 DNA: TGTGCCAGCAGCTTGGGCCAGGGAAGGATACAGCCCCAGCATTTT
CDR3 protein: CASSLGQGRIQPQHF

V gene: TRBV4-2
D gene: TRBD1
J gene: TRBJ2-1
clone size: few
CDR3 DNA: TGTGCCAGCAGCCAAGAGGACAGGGAGTCGTATGAGCAGTTCTTC
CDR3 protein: CASSQEDRESYEQFF

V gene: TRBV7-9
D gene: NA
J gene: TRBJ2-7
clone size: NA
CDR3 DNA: TGTGCCAGCAGCTTAAACGAGCAGCGAAGTTACGAGCAGTACTTC
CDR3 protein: CASSLNEQRSYEQYF

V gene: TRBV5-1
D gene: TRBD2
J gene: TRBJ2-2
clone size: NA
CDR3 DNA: TGCGCCAGCAGCGGATTACCGGGACTAGCGGGACGACGCCAGGACGGGGAGCTGTTTTTT
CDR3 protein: CASSGLPGLAGRRQDGELFF

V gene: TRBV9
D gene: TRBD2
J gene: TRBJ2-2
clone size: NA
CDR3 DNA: TGTGCCAGCAGCGGCAAACTAGCGGGAGGGAACACCGGGGAGCTGTTTTTT
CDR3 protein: CASSGKLAGGNTGELFF

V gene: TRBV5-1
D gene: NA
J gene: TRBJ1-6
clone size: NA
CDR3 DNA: TGCGCCAGCAGCTTGGCACAGGGTCGGGATTCACCCCTCCACTTT
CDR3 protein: CASSLAQGRDSPLHF